This TCR beta chain originates from a study of post-analysis software for immune sequencing data. Overall study: There were relapsing-remitting, secondary progressive and progressive-relapsing multiple sclerosis among the disease courses included. Study-wide findings and caveats: Controls showed lower frequencies than patients for 5 or 6 TRBV segments, and TRBV5-6, TRBV5-1 and TRBV20-1 were among these. Multiple sclerosis patients had significantly lower normalized Chao1 diversity than controls.

This CDR3 is 15 amino acids long. Germline assignment: CDR1 SQVTM and CDR2 ANQGSEA. V lost 1 base and J 0 bases, leaving 10 bases between the germline ends. In this sample, this clonotype turned up many times. The antigen is unknown. Unique molecular identifiers were carried by the TCR beta cDNA libraries. Each CDR3 protein is one row after TCRdb ran MiXCR on the PCR reads. In the table there are approximately 360,000 distinct CDR3 sequences, 30% to 45% of which are singletons. The sequenced sample was blood. This clonotype was obtained from a girl under 18 with multiple sclerosis. The V gene is TRBV29-1, the J gene TRBJ2-1, with D unclear. The CDR3 loop is CSVEVDGYSYNEQFF. CDR3 coding DNA: TGCAGCGTTGAAGTCGACGGCTACTCCTACAATGAGCAGTTCTTC.